This TCR beta chain was found in a study of T cells in localized non-small cell lung cancer. Trimming took off 1 base at V and 4 bases at J, with 13 bases between the two ends. Germline CDR1 reads SEHNR; CDR2 reads FQNEAQ (reference sequence). This CDR3 spans 15 amino acids. With regard to this clone: Its antigen is unknown.

TCRdb's copy holds only in-frame clones and misses some; the assay was immunoSEQ multiplex PCR. The sample comprises fewer than 100,000 clones, around 81% of which are singletons, and 8% to 10% rests with the top ten. General study points: Median approximately 50 top-100 tumor clones were shared with paired adjacent lung.

The source is an older female donor with stage I lung adenocarcinoma. Sequencing was performed on peripheral blood, taken before any cancer treatment. J is TRBJ2-5 and V is TRBV7-9, with D perhaps matching TRBD1 (6 bases). The CDR3: CASSLEESGAETQYF. CDR3 nucleotide sequence: TGTGCCAGCAGCTTAGAAGAGTCAGGGGCAGAGACCCAGTACTTC.